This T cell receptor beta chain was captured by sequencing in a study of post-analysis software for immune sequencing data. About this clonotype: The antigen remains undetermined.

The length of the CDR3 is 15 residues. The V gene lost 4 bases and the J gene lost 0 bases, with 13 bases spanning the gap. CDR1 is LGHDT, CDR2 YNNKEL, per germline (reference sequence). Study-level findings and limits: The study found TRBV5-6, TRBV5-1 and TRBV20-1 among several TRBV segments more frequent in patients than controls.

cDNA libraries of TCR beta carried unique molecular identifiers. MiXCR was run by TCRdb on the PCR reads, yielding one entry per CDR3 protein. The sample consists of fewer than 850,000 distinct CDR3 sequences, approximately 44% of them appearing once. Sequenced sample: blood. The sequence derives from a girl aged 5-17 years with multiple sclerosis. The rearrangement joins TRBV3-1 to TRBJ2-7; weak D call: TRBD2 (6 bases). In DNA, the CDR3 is TGTGCCAGCAGCCCCCCTCCCGGGAGCTCCTACGAGCAGTACTTC. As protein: CASSPPPGSSYEQYF.